This T cell receptor beta chain was retrieved from a study of T cells in Graves' hyperthyroidism and ophthalmopathy. CDR3 size: 17 residues. Per the germline V gene, CDR1 is MNHEY and CDR2 is SVGEGT. This clonotype showed up just a few times. A much larger clone is a single base away; this may be a read error. Researchers took RNA transcripts and amplified the TCR beta CDR3 regions from them. The HTBI primer set served for first-round RT-PCR of the TCR CDR3. TCRdb recomputed calls from the multiplex PCR reads with MiXCR, one row per CDR3 protein. The table shows around 340,000 distinct CDR3 sequences, with over 11% occurring only once.

The chain couples TRBV6-2 or TRBV6-3 to TRBJ2-3; 9 nucleotides agree with TRBD2. Sequenced input: blood. This sequence was found in a woman aged 25 to 39 with Graves' hyperthyroidism. The CDR3 sequence is CANSRRKSGRSTDTQYF. In DNA form, the CDR3 reads TGTGCCAACAGTCGCAGAAAGAGCGGGAGGAGCACAGATACGCAGTATTTT.